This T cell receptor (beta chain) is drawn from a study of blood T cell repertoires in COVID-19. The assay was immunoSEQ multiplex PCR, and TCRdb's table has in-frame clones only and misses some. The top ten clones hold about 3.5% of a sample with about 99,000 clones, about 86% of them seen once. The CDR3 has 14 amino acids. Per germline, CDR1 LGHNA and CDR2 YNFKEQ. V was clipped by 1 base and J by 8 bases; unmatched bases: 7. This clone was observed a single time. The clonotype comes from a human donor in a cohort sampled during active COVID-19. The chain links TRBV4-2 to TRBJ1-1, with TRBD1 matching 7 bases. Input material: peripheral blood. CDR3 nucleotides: TGTGCCAGCAGCCAAGGGGTCCCGGGACAGGAAGCTTTCTTT. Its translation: CASSQGVPGQEAFF.